The entry below gives a single TCR beta chain sequence along with its context. The clone's antigen remains unknown. No per-base quality is available; no much larger clone lies one base away. The data were taken from a study of control samples from healthy donors and cancer patients (dated by TCRdb to 2020 to 2022). Library construction relied on the immunoSEQ multiplex PCR assay. Not all clones reach the TCRdb copy of this immuneACCESS table, which keeps in-frame sequences only. Checked studies attribute under half of the gap to unresolved V genes and leave the rest unexplained. This sample has approximately 100,000 clones in its table, and 85% to 90% of those were observed once. 14% of the sample lies in the top ten. The V end loses 6 bases and the J end loses 7 bases, and a stretch of 10 bases separates them. The CDR3 runs 12 residues from the cysteine to the phenylalanine. Only the CDR3 region is kept as DNA, spanning 36 bases read in frame from base 1. CDR1 and CDR2 are read off the germline V gene (reference sequence) as MNHNY and SVGAGI.

The origin of this receptor is a man under 40 in good health. The chain employs TRBV6-6 and TRBJ2-1, with a tentative D gene TRBD2 over 6 matching bases. The specimen was blood. The DNA sequence is given as TGTGCCAGCAGCCGCGGGGATAATGAGCAGTTCTTC. This translates into CASSRGDNEQFF.